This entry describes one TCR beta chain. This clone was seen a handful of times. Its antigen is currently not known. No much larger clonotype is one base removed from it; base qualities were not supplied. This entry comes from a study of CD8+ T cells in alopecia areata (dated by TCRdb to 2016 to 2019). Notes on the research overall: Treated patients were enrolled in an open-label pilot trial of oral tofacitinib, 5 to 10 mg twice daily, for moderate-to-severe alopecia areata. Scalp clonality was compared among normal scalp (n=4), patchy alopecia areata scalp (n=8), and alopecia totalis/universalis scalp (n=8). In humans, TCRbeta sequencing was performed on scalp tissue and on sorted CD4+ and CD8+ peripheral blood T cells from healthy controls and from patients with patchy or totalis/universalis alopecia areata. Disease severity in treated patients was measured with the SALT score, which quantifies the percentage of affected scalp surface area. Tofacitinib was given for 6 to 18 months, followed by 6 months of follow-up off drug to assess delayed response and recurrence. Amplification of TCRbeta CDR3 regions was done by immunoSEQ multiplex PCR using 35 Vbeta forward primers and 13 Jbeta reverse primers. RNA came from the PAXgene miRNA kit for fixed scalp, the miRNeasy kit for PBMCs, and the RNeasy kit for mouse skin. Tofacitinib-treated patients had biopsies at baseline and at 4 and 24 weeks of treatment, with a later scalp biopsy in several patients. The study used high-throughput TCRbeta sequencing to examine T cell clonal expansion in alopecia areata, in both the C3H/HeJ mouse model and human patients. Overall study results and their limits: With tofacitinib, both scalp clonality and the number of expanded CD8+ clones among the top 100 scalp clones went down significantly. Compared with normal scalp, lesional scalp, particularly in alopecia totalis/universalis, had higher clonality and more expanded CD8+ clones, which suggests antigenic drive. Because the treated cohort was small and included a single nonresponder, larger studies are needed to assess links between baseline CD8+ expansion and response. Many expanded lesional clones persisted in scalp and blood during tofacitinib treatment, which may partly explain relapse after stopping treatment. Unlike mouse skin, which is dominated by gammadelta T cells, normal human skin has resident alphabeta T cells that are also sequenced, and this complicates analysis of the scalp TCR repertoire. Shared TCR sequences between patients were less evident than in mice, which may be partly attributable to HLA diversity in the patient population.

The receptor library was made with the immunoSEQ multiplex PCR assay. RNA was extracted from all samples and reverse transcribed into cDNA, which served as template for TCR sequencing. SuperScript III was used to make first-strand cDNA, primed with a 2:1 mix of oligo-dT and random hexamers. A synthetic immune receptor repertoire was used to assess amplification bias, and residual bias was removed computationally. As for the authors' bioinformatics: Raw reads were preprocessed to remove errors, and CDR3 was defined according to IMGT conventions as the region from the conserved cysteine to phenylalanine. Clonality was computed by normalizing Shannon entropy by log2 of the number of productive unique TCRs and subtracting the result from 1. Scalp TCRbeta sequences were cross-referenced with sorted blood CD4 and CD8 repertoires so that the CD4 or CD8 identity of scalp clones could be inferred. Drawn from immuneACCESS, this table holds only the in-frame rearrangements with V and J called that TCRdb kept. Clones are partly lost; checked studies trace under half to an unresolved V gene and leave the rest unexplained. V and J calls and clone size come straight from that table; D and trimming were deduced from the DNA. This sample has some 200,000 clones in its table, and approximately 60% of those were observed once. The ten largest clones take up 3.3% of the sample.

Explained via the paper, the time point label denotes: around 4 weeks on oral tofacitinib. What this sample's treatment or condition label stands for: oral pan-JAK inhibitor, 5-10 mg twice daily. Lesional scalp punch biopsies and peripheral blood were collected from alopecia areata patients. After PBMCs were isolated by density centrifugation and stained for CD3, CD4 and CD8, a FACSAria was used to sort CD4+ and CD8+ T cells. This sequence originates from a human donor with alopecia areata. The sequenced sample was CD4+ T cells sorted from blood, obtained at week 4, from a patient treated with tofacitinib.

CDR3 protein: CSALDGHTEAFF. The nucleotide sequence is TGCAGCGCTTTGGACGGACACACTGAAGCTTTCTTT. The chain joins TRBV29-1 to TRBJ1-1, with the D gene not confidently named. V lost 7 bases and J lost 3 bases; the stretch between them is 12 bases long. The germline V gene gives CDR1 as SQVTM and CDR2 as ANQGSEA. The CDR3 measures 12 amino acids from cysteine to phenylalanine. Only the CDR3 region is kept as DNA, spanning 36 bases read in frame from base 1.